A single TCR beta chain is shown here with its context. V dropped 3 bases and J dropped 8 bases, with 7 bases sitting between them. CDR3 length equals 11 residues. Germline V CDR1 and CDR2: MDHEN, SYDVKM. This record belongs to a study of blood T cell repertoires in COVID-19. Across the study: The origin of the acute and convalescent COVID-19 samples was the United States, Italy and Spain. T cells, B-cell-depleted T cells, or PBMCs provided the cDNA or gDNA that served as material.

In the original processing: By means of reference gene primer amplification, nucleated cell counts were estimated. The method was immunoSEQ multiplex PCR; TCRdb's version includes in-frame clones alone and lacks a portion of them. That table gives V, J and clone size, and the DNA gave D and trimming. The sample carries 150,000 to 200,000 clones, about 93% recorded once. V gene TRBV28 combines with J gene TRBJ1-1; no firm D call. The sample was peripheral blood. This TCR came from a woman aged 45-65 years with acute or convalescent COVID-19. CDR3 coding DNA: TGTGCCAGCAGTTTTCGGAGGGAAGCTTTCTTT. This gives the protein CASSFRREAFF.